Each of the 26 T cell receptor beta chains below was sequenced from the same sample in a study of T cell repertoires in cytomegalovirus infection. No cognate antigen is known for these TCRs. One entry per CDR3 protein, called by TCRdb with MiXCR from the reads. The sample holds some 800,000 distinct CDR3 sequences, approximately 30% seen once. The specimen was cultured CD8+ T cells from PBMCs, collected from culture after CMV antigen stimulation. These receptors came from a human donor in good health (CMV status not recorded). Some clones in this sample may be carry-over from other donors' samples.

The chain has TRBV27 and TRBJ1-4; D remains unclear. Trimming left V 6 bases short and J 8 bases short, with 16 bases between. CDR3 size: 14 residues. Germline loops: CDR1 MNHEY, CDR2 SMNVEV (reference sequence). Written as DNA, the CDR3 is TGTGCCAGCAGCCGTGGAGTCCTGGGGGAAAAACTGTTTTTT. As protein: CASSRGVLGEKLFF.

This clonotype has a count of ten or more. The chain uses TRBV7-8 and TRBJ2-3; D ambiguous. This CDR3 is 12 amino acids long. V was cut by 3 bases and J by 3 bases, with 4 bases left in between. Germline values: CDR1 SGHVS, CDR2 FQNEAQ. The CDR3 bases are TGTGCCAGCAGCTTTTATACAGATACGCAGTATTTT. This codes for CASSFYTDTQYF.

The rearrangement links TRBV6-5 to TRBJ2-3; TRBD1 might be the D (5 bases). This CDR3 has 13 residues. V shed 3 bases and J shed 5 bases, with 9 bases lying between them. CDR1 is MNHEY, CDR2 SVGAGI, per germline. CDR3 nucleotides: TGTGCCAGCAGTTATTTAGGGGAAGATACGCAGTATTTT. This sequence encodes CASSYLGEDTQYF.

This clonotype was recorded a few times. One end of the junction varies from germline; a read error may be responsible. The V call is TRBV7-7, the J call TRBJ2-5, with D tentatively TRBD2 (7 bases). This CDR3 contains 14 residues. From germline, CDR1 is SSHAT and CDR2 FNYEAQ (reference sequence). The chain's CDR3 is CASSRGGRKETQYF. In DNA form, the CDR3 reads TGTGCTAGCAGCCGCGGGGGCCGGAAGGAGACCCAGTACTTC.

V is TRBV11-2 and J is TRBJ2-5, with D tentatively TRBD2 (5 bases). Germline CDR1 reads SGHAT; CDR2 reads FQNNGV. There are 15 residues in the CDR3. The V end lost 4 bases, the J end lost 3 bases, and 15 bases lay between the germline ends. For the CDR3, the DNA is TGTGCCAGCAGCTACCGGGGTGGCAGCAAAGAGACCCAGTACTTC. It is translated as CASSYRGGSKETQYF.

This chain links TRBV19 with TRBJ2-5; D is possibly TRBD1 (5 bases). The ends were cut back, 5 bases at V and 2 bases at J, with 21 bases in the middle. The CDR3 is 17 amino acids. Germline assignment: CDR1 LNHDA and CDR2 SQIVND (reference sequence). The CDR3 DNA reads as TGTGCCAGTAGTCCCCGGGCAGGGTTTATCGAACAAGAGACCCAGTACTTC. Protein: CASSPRAGFIEQETQYF.

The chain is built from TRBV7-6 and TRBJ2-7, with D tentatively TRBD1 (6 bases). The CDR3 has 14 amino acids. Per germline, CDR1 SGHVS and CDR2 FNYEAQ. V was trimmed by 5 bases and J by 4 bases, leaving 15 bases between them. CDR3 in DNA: TGTGCCAGCAGCGCCGGACAGACGGGGTACGAGCAGTACTTC. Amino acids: CASSAGQTGYEQYF.

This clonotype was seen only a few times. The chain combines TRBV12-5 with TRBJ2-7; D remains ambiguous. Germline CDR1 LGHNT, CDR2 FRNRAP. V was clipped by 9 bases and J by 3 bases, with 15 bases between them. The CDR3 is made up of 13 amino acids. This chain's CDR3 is CASDDDKGYEQYF. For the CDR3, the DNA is TGTGCTAGCGATGACGACAAAGGCTACGAGCAGTACTTC.

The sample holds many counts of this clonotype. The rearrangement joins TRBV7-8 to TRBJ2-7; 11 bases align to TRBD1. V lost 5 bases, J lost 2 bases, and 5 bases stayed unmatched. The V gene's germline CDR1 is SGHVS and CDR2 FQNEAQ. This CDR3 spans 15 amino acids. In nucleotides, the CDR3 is TGTGCCAGCAGCGCGGACAGGGGGCATCCCTACGAGCAGTACTTC. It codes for CASSADRGHPYEQYF.

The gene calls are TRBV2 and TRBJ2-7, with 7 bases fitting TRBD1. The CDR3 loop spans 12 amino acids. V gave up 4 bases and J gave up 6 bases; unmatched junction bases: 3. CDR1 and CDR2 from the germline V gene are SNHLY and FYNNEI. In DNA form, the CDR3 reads TGTGCCAGCAGTGCGACAGGGTCCGAGCAGTACGTC. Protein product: CASSATGSEQYV.

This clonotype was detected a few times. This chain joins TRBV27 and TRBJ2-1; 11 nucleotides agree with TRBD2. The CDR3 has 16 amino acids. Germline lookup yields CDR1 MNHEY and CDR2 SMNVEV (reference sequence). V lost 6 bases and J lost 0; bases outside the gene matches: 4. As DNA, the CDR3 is TGTGCCAGCAGCCATCTAGCGGGGGGCTCCTACAATGAGCAGTTCTTC. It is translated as CASSHLAGGSYNEQFF.

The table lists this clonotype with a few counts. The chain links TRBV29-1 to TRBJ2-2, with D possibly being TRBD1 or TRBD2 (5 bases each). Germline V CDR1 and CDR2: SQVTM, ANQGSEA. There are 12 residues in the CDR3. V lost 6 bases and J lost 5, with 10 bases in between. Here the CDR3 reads CSVRGGTGELFF. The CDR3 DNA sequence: TGCAGCGTAAGGGGCGGGACCGGGGAGCTGTTTTTT.

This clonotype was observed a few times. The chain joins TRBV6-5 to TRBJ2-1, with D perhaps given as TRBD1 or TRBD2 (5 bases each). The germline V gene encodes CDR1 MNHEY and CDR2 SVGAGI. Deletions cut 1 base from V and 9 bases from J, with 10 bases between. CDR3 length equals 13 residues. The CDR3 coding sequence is TGTGCCAGCAGTTACTTTGGGGGTAGTGAGCAGTTCTTC. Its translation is CASSYFGGSEQFF.

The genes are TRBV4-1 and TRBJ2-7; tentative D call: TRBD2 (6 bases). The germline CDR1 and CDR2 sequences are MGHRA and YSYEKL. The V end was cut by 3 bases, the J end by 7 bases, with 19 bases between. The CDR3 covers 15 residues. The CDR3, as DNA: TGCGCCAGCAGCCACGAAGGAGGGACGGCAGATGAGCAGTACTTC. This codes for CASSHEGGTADEQYF.

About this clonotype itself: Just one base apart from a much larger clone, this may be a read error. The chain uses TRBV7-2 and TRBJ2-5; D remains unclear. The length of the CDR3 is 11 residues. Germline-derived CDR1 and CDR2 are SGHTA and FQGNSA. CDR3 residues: CTSSLKWPKAF. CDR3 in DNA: TGTACCAGCAGCTTAAAATGGCCGAAGGCATTC.

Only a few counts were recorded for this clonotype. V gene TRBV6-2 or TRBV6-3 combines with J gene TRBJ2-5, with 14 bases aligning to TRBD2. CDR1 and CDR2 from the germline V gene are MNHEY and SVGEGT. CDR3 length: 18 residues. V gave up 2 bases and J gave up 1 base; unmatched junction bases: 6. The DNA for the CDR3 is TGTGCCAGCAGTTACCCGGGACTAGCGGGGGACCTCCAAGAGACCCAGTACTTC. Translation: CASSYPGLAGDLQETQYF.

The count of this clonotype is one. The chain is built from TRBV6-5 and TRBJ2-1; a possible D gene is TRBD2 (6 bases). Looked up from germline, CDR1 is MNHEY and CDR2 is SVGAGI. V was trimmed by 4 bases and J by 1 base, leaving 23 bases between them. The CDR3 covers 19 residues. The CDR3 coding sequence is TGTGCCAGCAGTTTTTCGTCCCGGGACTTGACTTGGTCCTACAATGAGCAGTTCTTC. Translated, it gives CASSFSSRDLTWSYNEQFF.

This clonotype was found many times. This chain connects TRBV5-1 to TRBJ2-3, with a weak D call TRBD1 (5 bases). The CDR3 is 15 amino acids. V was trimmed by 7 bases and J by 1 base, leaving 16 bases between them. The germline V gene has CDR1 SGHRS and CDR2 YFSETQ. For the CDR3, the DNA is TGCGCCAGCCAACGCTGGGGCCGGGGCACAGATACGCAGTATTTT. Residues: CASQRWGRGTDTQYF.

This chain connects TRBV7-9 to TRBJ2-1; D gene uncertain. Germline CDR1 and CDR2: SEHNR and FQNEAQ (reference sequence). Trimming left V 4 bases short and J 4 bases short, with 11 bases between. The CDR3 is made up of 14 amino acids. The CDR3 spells CASSSPGRYNEQFF. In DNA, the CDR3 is TGTGCCAGCAGCTCCCCCGGACGGTACAATGAGCAGTTCTTC.

The CDR3 DNA is TGTGCCAGTAGGATCACGGCAAGCGGCTACACCTTC. It encodes CASRITASGYTF. This rearrangement joins TRBV19 to TRBJ1-2, with D unclear. Trimming stripped 6 bases from V and 8 bases from J, with 13 bases between. Per germline, CDR1 LNHDA and CDR2 SQIVND (reference sequence). The CDR3 has 12 amino acids.

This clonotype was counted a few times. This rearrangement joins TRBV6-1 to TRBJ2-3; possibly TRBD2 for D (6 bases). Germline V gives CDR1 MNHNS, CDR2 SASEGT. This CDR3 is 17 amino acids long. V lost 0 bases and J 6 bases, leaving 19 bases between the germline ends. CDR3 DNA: TGTGCCAGCAGTGAAGCGAAGGGCCTGCCGGGGGTGGATACGCAGTATTTT. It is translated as CASSEAKGLPGVDTQYF.

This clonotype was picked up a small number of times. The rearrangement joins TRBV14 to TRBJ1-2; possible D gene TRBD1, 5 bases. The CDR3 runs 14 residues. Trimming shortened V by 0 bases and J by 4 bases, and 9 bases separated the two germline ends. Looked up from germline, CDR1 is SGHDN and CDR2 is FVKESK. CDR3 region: CASSQDGTFYGYTF. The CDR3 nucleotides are TGTGCCAGCAGCCAAGATGGGACTTTCTATGGCTACACCTTC.

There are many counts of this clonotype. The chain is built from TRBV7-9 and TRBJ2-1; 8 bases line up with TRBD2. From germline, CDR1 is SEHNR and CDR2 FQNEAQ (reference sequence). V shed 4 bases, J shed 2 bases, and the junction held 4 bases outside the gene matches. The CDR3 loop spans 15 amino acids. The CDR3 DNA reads TGTGCCAGCAGCTCAAGCGGGGGCACCTACAATGAGCAGTTCTTC. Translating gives CASSSSGGTYNEQFF.

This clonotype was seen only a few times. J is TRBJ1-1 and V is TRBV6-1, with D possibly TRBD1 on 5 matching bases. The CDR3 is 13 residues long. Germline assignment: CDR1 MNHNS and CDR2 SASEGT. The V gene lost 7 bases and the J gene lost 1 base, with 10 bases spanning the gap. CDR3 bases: TGTGCCAGCAAAAGGGGCAAGAACACTGAAGCTTTCTTT. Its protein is CASKRGKNTEAFF.

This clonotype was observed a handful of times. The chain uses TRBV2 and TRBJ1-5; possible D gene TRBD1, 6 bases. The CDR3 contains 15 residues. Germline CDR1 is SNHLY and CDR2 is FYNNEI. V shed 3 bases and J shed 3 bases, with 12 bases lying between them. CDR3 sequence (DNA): TGTGCCAGCAGTGACCCCCGGGACAACAATCAGCCCCAGCATTTT. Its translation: CASSDPRDNNQPQHF.

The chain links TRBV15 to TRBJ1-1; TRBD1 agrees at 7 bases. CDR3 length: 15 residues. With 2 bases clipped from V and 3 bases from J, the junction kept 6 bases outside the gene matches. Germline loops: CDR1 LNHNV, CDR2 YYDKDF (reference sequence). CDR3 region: CATSRLGQLDTEAFF. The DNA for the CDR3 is TGTGCCACCAGCAGATTGGGACAGCTAGACACTGAAGCTTTCTTT. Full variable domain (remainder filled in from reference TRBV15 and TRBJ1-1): DAMVIQNPRYQVTQFGKPVTLSCSQTLNHNVMYWYQQKSSQAPKLLFHYYDKDFNNEADTPDNFQSRRPNTSFCFLDIRSPGLGDTAMYLCATSRLGQLDTEAFFGQGTRLTVV.